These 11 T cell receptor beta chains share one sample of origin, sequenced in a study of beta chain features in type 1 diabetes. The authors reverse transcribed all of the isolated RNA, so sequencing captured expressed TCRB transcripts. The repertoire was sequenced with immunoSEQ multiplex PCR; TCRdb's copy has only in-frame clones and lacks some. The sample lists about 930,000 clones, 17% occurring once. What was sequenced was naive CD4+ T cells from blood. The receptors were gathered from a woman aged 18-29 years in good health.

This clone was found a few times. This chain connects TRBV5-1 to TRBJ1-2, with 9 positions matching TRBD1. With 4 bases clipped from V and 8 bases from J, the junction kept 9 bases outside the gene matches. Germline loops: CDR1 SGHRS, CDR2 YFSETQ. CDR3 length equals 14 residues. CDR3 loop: CASSVSGTGNGYTF. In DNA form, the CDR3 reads TGCGCCAGCAGCGTCTCCGGGACAGGGAACGGCTACACCTTC.

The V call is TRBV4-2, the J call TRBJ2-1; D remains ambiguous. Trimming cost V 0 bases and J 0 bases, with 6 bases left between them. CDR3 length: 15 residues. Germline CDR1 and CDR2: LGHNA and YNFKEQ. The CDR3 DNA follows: TGTGCCAGCAGCCAAGAGGCCAGCTCCTACAATGAGCAGTTCTTC. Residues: CASSQEASSYNEQFF.

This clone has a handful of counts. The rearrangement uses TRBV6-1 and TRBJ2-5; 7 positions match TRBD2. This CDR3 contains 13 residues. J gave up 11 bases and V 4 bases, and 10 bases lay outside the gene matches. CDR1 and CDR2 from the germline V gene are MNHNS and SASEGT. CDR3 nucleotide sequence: TGTGCCAGCAGTGTCAGCGGGACGCGGGAGCAGTACTTC. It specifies CASSVSGTREQYF.

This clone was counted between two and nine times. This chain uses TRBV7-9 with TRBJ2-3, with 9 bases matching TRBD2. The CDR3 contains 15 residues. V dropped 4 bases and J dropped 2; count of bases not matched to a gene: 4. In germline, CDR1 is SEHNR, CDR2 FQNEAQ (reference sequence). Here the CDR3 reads CASSSLAGVTDTQYF. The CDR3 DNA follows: TGTGCCAGCAGCTCACTAGCGGGCGTCACAGATACGCAGTATTTT.

The CDR3 sequence: CASSLWMTGERKETQYF. CDR3 coding DNA: TGTGCCAGCAGTCTTTGGATGACAGGGGAACGAAAAGAGACCCAGTACTTC. The chain employs TRBV28 and TRBJ2-5; 8 bases line up with TRBD1. Germline CDR1 reads MDHEN; CDR2 reads SYDVKM. The CDR3 extends over 17 amino acids. With V trimmed by 5 bases and J by 3 bases, 14 bases remained unmatched.

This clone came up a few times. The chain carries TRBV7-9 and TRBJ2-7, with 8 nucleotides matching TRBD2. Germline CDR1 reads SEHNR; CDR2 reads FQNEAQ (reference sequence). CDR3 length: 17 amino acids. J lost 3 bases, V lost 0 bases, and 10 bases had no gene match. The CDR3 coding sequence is TGTGCCAGCAGCTTAGCGAAGAGCGGGAGCCGCCACTACGAGCAGTACTTC. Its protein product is CASSLAKSGSRHYEQYF.

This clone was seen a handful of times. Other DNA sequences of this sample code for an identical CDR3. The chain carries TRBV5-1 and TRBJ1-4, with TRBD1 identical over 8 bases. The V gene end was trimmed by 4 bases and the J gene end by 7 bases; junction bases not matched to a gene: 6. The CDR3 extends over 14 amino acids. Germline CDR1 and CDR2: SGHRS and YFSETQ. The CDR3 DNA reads TGCGCCAGCAGCCTGGGACAGGCTGGTGAAAAACTGTTTTTT. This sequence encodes CASSLGQAGEKLFF.

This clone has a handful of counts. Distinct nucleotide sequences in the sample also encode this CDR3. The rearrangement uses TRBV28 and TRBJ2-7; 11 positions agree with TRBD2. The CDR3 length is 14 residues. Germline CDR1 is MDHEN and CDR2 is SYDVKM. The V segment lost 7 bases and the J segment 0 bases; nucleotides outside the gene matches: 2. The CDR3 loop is CASITSGSSYEQYF. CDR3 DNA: TGTGCCAGCATTACTAGCGGGAGCTCCTACGAGCAGTACTTC.

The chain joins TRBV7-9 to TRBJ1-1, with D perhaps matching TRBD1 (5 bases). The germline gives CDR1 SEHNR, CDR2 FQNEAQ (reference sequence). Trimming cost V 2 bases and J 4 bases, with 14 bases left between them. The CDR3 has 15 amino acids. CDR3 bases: TGTGCCAGCAGCTTAAGCCGGGCAGGGCTCACTGAAGCTTTCTTT. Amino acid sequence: CASSLSRAGLTEAFF.

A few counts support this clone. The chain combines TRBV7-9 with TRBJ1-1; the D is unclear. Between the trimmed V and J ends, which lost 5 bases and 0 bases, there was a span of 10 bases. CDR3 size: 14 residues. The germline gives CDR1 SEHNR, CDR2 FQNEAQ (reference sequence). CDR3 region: CASSQRGLNTEAFF. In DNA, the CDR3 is TGTGCCAGCAGCCAAAGAGGATTGAACACTGAAGCTTTCTTT. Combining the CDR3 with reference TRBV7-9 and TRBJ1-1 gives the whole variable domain DTGVSQNPRHKITKRGQNVTFRCDPISEHNRLYWYRQTLGQGPEFLTYFQNEAQLEKSRLLSDRFSAERPKGSFSTLEIQRTEQGDSAMYLCASSQRGLNTEAFFGQGTRLTVV.

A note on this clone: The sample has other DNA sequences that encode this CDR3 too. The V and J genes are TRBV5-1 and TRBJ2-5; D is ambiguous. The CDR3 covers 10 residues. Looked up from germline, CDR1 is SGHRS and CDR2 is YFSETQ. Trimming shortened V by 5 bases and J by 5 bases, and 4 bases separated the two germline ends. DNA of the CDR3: TGCGCCAGCAGGGGGGAGACCCAGTACTTC. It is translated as CASRGETQYF.